Shown below are 28 T cell receptor beta chains from a single sample sequenced in a study of T cell changes during pregnancy in multiple sclerosis. Data came from immunoSEQ multiplex PCR; TCRdb stores just in-frame clones and leaves some out. The repertoire holds 69,000 or so clones, roughly 92% seen once, with about 2.3% in the top ten. The sequenced sample was peripheral blood, obtained before pregnancy. These receptors all come from a female donor with multiple sclerosis, enrolled in a pregnancy study.

This chain's CDR3 is CASSLFSAGELFF. The CDR3 DNA sequence: TGTGCCAGCAGCTTATTTAGTGCCGGGGAGCTGTTTTTT. The chain uses TRBV5-8 and TRBJ2-2, with unresolved D. This CDR3 has 13 amino acids. Germline CDR1 is SGHTS and CDR2 is YDEGEE. V lost 2 bases to trimming and J lost 6 bases, with 8 bases between them.

The genes are TRBV2 and TRBJ1-6; D is unclear. V dropped 3 bases and J dropped 6 bases, with 9 bases sitting between them. Germline assignment: CDR1 SNHLY and CDR2 FYNNEI. CDR3 length: 14 residues. The CDR3 protein is CASSDGLLNSPLHF. Here the CDR3 DNA reads TGTGCCAGCAGTGATGGACTGCTTAATTCACCCCTCCACTTT. Combining the CDR3 with reference TRBV2 and TRBJ1-6 gives the whole variable domain EPEVTQTPSHQVTQMGQEVILRCVPISNHLYFYWYRQILGQKVEFLVSFYNNEISEKSEIFDDQFSVERPDGSNFTLKIRSTKLEDSAMYFCASSDGLLNSPLHFGNGTRLTVT.

This clone has only one observation. The chain combines TRBV6-5 with TRBJ2-5, with a weak D call TRBD1 (5 bases). Trimming took off 5 bases at V and 1 base at J, with 14 bases between the two ends. The CDR3 is 15 amino acids. Germline V gene sequence: CDR1 MNHEY, CDR2 SVGAGI. Here the CDR3 DNA reads TGTGCCAGCAGTCCCAGGGTATCCCTCCAAGAGACCCAGTACTTC. This sequence encodes CASSPRVSLQETQYF.

The chain uses TRBV27 and TRBJ2-1; D not resolved. The CDR3 covers 15 residues. Deletions cut 2 bases from V and 10 bases from J, with 18 bases between. The germline CDR1 and CDR2 sequences are MNHEY and SMNVEV (reference sequence). The CDR3 nucleotides read TGTGCCAGCAGTTTAAGCCCCATCCCAAACCGGGAGCAGTTCTTC. Translating gives CASSLSPIPNREQFF.

V is TRBV4-3 and J is TRBJ2-1; 9 nucleotides align to TRBD2. The germline V gene has CDR1 LGHNA and CDR2 YSLEER. The CDR3 has 18 amino acids. J lost 5 bases, V lost 1 base, and 12 bases had no gene match. This chain's CDR3 is CASSQVTSGLVRNNEQFF. The CDR3 nucleotides read TGCGCCAGCAGCCAAGTTACTAGCGGGCTAGTGAGGAACAATGAGCAGTTCTTC.

The chain links TRBV10-1 to TRBJ2-3; 14 positions agree with TRBD2. V shed 7 bases and J 7 bases; nucleotides not matched to a gene: 4. This CDR3 is 14 amino acids long. Germline V lookup: CDR1 WNHNN, CDR2 SYGVQD (reference sequence). The DNA for the CDR3 is TGCGCCAGCACCGGGACTAGCGGGAGCTATACGCAGTATTTT. This gives the protein CASTGTSGSYTQYF.

This clone has a single count. The chain carries TRBV4-3 and TRBJ2-3, with 7 positions matching TRBD2. This CDR3 has 18 residues. Per the germline V gene, CDR1 is LGHNA and CDR2 is YSLEER. Unmatched junction bases numbered 9, after V lost 0 bases and J lost 0 bases. The CDR3 is CASSQDSAGVGSTDTQYF. CDR3 in DNA: TGCGCCAGCAGCCAAGATTCCGCGGGAGTGGGAAGCACAGATACGCAGTATTTT.

This rearrangement joins TRBV7-6 to TRBJ2-1; tentative D call: TRBD2 (6 bases). The germline gives CDR1 SGHVS, CDR2 FNYEAQ. This CDR3 contains 15 residues. V lost 1 base, J lost 7 bases, and 14 bases lay in between. CDR3 DNA sequence: TGTGCCAGCAGCTTAGTGGGGGGTAATGGGAATGAGCAGTTCTTC. This sequence encodes CASSLVGGNGNEQFF.

The CDR3 DNA sequence: TGCAGCGTTGAATGGCTAGCGGAGTACAATGAGCAGTTCTTC. Amino acids: CSVEWLAEYNEQFF. The rearrangement links TRBV29-1 to TRBJ2-1; 7 bases are shared with TRBD2. The CDR3 is 14 amino acids. Germline assignment: CDR1 SQVTM and CDR2 ANQGSEA. J lost 4 bases, V lost 2 bases, and 5 bases had no gene match.

The V gene is TRBV4-2, the J gene TRBJ1-4, with a possible D match to TRBD1 (5 bases). The CDR3 contains 17 residues. Germline-derived CDR1 and CDR2 are LGHNA and YNFKEQ. Trimming stripped 0 bases from V and 0 bases from J, with 11 bases between. The CDR3 sequence: CASSQDGQGSTNEKLFF. In DNA form, the CDR3 reads TGTGCCAGCAGCCAAGACGGGCAGGGCTCAACTAATGAAAAACTGTTTTTT.

The table lists this clone with a count of one. CDR3 protein: CASSMGQGAGGYTF. The CDR3 DNA reads TGTGCCAGTAGTATGGGGCAGGGGGCAGGCGGCTACACCTTC. The chain has TRBV19 and TRBJ1-2, with 8 bases aligning to TRBD1. With 3 bases clipped from V and 8 bases from J, the junction kept 8 bases outside the gene matches. There are 14 residues in the CDR3. The germline V gene encodes CDR1 LNHDA and CDR2 SQIVND (reference sequence).

The V and J genes are TRBV5-4 and TRBJ2-2; 13 bases agree with TRBD2. V was pared by 4 bases and J by 6 bases, with 6 bases of the junction left unmatched. Looked up from germline, CDR1 is SGHNT and CDR2 is YYREEE (reference sequence). This CDR3 is built from 16 residues. The CDR3 reads CASSPGLAGVSGELFF. Here the CDR3 DNA reads TGTGCCAGCAGCCCAGGACTAGCGGGAGTTTCCGGGGAGCTGTTTTTT.

This chain links TRBV5-1 with TRBJ1-4; a possible D gene is TRBD1 (6 bases). The CDR3 runs 15 residues. Between the trimmed V and J ends, which lost 0 bases and 6 bases, there was a span of 12 bases. CDR1 and CDR2 from the germline V gene are SGHRS and YFSETQ. The chain's CDR3 is CASSLDGGHYEKLFF. The CDR3 coding sequence is TGCGCCAGCAGCTTGGATGGGGGCCATTATGAAAAACTGTTTTTT.

The CDR3 nucleotides read TGCGCCAGCAGCCCCCACCTAGCGGGGATAAAAGAGACCCAGTACTTC. It encodes CASSPHLAGIKETQYF. The chain uses TRBV5-1 and TRBJ2-5; 9 bases agree with TRBD2. The germline V gene has CDR1 SGHRS and CDR2 YFSETQ. This CDR3 has 16 residues. With V trimmed by 4 bases and J by 3 bases, 10 bases remained unmatched.

In this sample, this clone turned up once. CDR3 sequence (DNA): TGCGCCAGCAGCCAAGATGAAGGCGCATCGGGCTATGGCTACACCTTC. Protein sequence: CASSQDEGASGYGYTF. V usage is TRBV4-3 and J usage is TRBJ1-2, with D uncertain. Per the germline V gene, CDR1 is LGHNA and CDR2 is YSLEER. The ends were cut back, 0 bases at V and 4 bases at J, with 15 bases in the middle. This CDR3 spans 16 amino acids.

The genes are TRBV11-2 and TRBJ2-3, with D unresolved. CDR1 and CDR2 from the germline V gene are SGHAT and FQNNGV. CDR3 length: 14 residues. With 0 bases removed from V and 8 bases from J, the gap between germline ends came to 12 bases. In nucleotides, the CDR3 is TGTGCCAGCAGCTTAGAAGTGGGCCTGGCTACGCAGTATTTT. As protein: CASSLEVGLATQYF. The whole variable domain, remainder taken from reference TRBV11-2 and TRBJ2-3, is EAGVAQSPRYKIIEKRQSVAFWCNPISGHATLYWYQQILGQGPKLLIQFQNNGVVDDSQLPKDRFSAERLKGVDSTLKIQPAKLEDSAVYLCASSLEVGLATQYFGPGTRLTVL.

This clone is a singleton in its sample. The germline gene is not matched at one end of the junction; a read error may be the cause. V and J are TRBV7-7 and TRBJ2-5; TRBD2 matches at 11 bases. This CDR3 spans 14 amino acids. Germline lookup yields CDR1 SSHAT and CDR2 FNYEAQ (reference sequence). CDR3 in amino acids: CASSLAGGGETQYF. The CDR3 nucleotides are TGTGCTAGCAGCTTAGCGGGAGGGGGAGAGACCCAGTACTTC. The full variable domain, in which reference TRBV7-7 and TRBJ2-5 provide the parts outside the CDR3, is GAGVSQSPRYKVTKRGQDVTLRCDPISSHATLYWYQQALGQGPEFLTYFNYEAQPDKSGLPSDRFSAERPEGSISTLTIQRTEQRDSAMYRCASSLAGGGETQYFGPGTRLLVL.

The gene calls are TRBV9 and TRBJ2-3; 10 bases fit TRBD2. Germline values: CDR1 SGDLS, CDR2 YYNGEE. The trim removed 0 bases at V and 3 bases at J, leaving 4 bases unmatched. The CDR3 has 16 amino acids. In DNA form, the CDR3 reads TGTGCCAGCAGCGTAGCCTTAGCGGGAGGAACAGATACGCAGTATTTT. Amino acid sequence: CASSVALAGGTDTQYF. The whole variable domain, remainder taken from reference TRBV9 and TRBJ2-3, is DSGVTQTPKHLITATGQRVTLRCSPRSGDLSVYWYQQSLDQGLQFLIQYYNGEERAKGNILERFSAQQFPDLHSELNLSSLELGDSALYFCASSVALAGGTDTQYFGPGTRLTVL.

CDR3 amino acids: CASSTFGSAGVSYEQYF. CDR3 nucleotide sequence: TGTGCCAGCAGTACATTTGGCTCGGCGGGAGTCTCCTACGAGCAGTACTTC. This sequence joins TRBV27 and TRBJ2-7; 7 bases align to TRBD2. CDR3 length: 17 residues. The germline gives CDR1 MNHEY, CDR2 SMNVEV (reference sequence). The V gene end was trimmed by 5 bases and the J gene end by 0 bases; junction bases not matched to a gene: 13.

The chain has TRBV29-1 and TRBJ2-3, with TRBD1 matching 11 bases. CDR1 and CDR2 (germline): SQVTM, ANQGSEA. The junction had 6 bases not matched to a gene; V was cut back by 7 bases and J by 6 bases. This CDR3 has 13 residues. This CDR3 reads CSARTGGGDTQYF. The CDR3 nucleotides are TGCAGCGCCAGGACAGGGGGCGGTGATACGCAGTATTTT.

In this sample, this clone turned up a few times. The V call is TRBV29-1, the J call TRBJ1-1; 7 bases align to TRBD1. The junction had 7 bases not matched to a gene; V was cut back by 3 bases and J by 6 bases. Germline lookup yields CDR1 SQVTM and CDR2 ANQGSEA. This CDR3 is 13 amino acids long. CDR3 nucleotide sequence: TGCAGCGTTGATAGGACAGGCCGATCTGAAGCTTTCTTT. It is translated as CSVDRTGRSEAFF.

The gene calls are TRBV6-4 and TRBJ2-2; TRBD1 might be the D (5 bases). V was pared by 7 bases and J by 3 bases, with 12 bases between. Germline V gene data show CDR1 as MRHNA and CDR2 as SNTAGT. The CDR3 spans 14 residues. The CDR3 protein is CASTKTEHTGELFF. The CDR3 DNA follows: TGTGCCAGCACTAAGACAGAACACACCGGGGAGCTGTTTTTT.

The rearrangement uses TRBV10-3 and TRBJ2-3; 14 bases agree with TRBD2. The CDR3 has 16 amino acids. From germline, CDR1 is ENHRY and CDR2 SYGVKD. The V and J ends lost 4 bases and 5 bases, in that order; junction bases with no gene match: 5. As DNA, the CDR3 is TGTGCCATCAGTGGGGGACTAGCGGGAGTAATAGATACGCAGTATTTT. It encodes CAISGGLAGVIDTQYF.

The chain employs TRBV5-1 and TRBJ1-2, with 10 positions matching TRBD1. The CDR3 covers 14 residues. V lost 4 bases and J lost 3; bases outside the gene matches: 3. CDR1 and CDR2 from the germline V gene are SGHRS and YFSETQ. The CDR3 sequence: CASSPGQGHYGYTF. The CDR3 DNA sequence: TGCGCCAGCAGCCCGGGACAGGGGCACTATGGCTACACCTTC.

The J gene is TRBJ1-2, the V gene TRBV28, with 7 bases fitting TRBD1. Trimming removed 5 bases from V and 7 bases from J; junction bases left unmatched: 10. Germline V gene lookup returns CDR1 MDHEN and CDR2 SYDVKM. This CDR3 has 14 residues. The CDR3 DNA reads TGTGCCAGCAGTAAGGACAGGCGGAAGAGTGGCTACACCTTC. Protein product: CASSKDRRKSGYTF.

The V gene is TRBV7-5, the J gene TRBJ2-1; the DNA was not used to check the table's D call, TRBD2. TRBV7-5 is noted as a pseudogene. The CDR3 totals 16 residues. The CDR3 DNA reads TGTGCCAGAAGCTTAGGGCGAGCGGGAGGGAACAATGAGCAGTTCTTC. Its protein product is CARSLGRAGGNNEQFF.

This clone was observed once. This CDR3 is also generated by other DNA sequences in the sample. J is TRBJ2-7 and V is TRBV7-2, with 7 bases identical to TRBD1. Germline lookup yields CDR1 SGHTA and CDR2 FQGNSA. The CDR3 consists of 14 residues. V shed 5 bases, J shed 4 bases, and the junction held 8 bases outside the gene matches. The CDR3 DNA reads TGTGCCAGCAGCCCTGGGACAGCTACTTACGAGCAGTACTTC. Translation gives CASSPGTATYEQYF. The full variable domain, completed using reference TRBV7-2 and TRBJ2-7, is GAGVSQSPSNKVTEKGKDVELRCDPISGHTALYWYRQSLGQGLEFLIYFQGNSAPDKSGLPSDRFSAERTGGSVSTLTIQRTQQEDSAVYLCASSPGTATYEQYFGPGTRLTVT.

This chain links TRBV19 with TRBJ2-7; 10 bases are shared with TRBD2. CDR1 LNHDA and CDR2 SQIVND come from the germline V gene (reference sequence). Trimming took 2 bases from V and 6 from J; bases not matched to a gene: 16. The CDR3 is made up of 18 amino acids. CDR3 sequence (DNA): TGTGCCAGTAGTATATCACGATGGACTAGCGGCCCTGGAAGCGAGCAGTACTTC. It specifies CASSISRWTSGPGSEQYF.